The rows below give T cell receptor beta chains drawn from one sample of a study of blood T cell repertoires in COVID-19. Measured with immunoSEQ multiplex PCR; TCRdb has only the in-frame clones, and not every one. The table records about 160,000 clones, 65% to 90% of them present only once. Sequenced input: peripheral blood. The source is a woman in her 40s with COVID-19, enrolled during active disease. CDR3s include the opening cysteine and the closing phenylalanine or tryptophan. The order of the fields is V gene, D gene, J gene, clone size, CDR3 DNA, CDR3 protein. A D gene is named only where the DNA matches it firmly. Only part of the rows carry a size: once, few, many, or a class if the clone is expanded.

V: TRBV27; D: .; J: TRBJ1-2; size: .; DNA: TGTGCCAGTTCCTATCGCGGAGGGGGCTACACCTTC; CDR3: CASSYRGGGYTF
V: TRBV18; D: TRBD1; J: TRBJ2-1; size: .; DNA: TGTGCCAGCTCACCGATATGGGACAGCCAATACAATGAGCAGTTCTTC; CDR3: CASSPIWDSQYNEQFF
V: TRBV7-9; D: TRBD2; J: TRBJ2-2; size: .; DNA: TGTGCCAGCAGCCCAAGCGGGGCGAACACCGGGGAGCTGTTTTTT; CDR3: CASSPSGANTGELFF
V: TRBV19; D: .; J: TRBJ1-2; size: .; DNA: TGTGCCAGTAGTAGGGCAGCTAACTATGGCTACACCTTC; CDR3: CASSRAANYGYTF
V: TRBV10-2; D: TRBD1; J: TRBJ1-1; size: few; DNA: TGCGCCAGCAGTGATAGGTTAGGAGGACAGGGTGGGCCTGAAGCTTTCTTT; CDR3: CASSDRLGGQGGPEAFF
V: TRBV5-5; D: TRBD1; J: TRBJ1-1; size: .; DNA: TGTGCCAGCAGCTTGGCCCAAGAGACAGGGAAGACTGAAGCTTTCTTT; CDR3: CASSLAQETGKTEAFF
V: TRBV14; D: TRBD2; J: TRBJ2-7; size: .; DNA: TGTGCCAGCAGCCAAGGCAAGGTCCGGGACTATAATTACTACGAGCAGTACTTC; CDR3: CASSQGKVRDYNYYEQYF
V: TRBV6-5; D: TRBD2; J: TRBJ2-1; size: .; DNA: TGTGCCAGCAGTTACTCAGCGGGGGATTACAATGAGCAGTTCTTC; CDR3: CASSYSAGDYNEQFF
V: TRBV5-1; D: TRBD1; J: TRBJ1-2; size: .; DNA: TGCGCCAGCAGCTCGACAACCGGGACAGGGCTCTATGGCTACACCTTC; CDR3: CASSSTTGTGLYGYTF
V: TRBV6-5; D: .; J: TRBJ1-6; size: once; DNA: TGTGCCAGCAGCTCCCCCTACTCACCCCTCCACTTT; CDR3: CASSSPYSPLHF
V: TRBV6-5; D: .; J: TRBJ2-1; size: .; DNA: TGTGCCAGCGGGAGTCCCGACAATGAGCAGTTCTTC; CDR3: CASGSPDNEQFF
V: TRBV28; D: .; J: TRBJ1-2; size: once; DNA: TGTGCCAGCAGTTTCCAGCTCCCCCCACCCGGAGAGGAAGCTAACTATGGCTACACCTTC; CDR3: CASSFQLPPPGEEANYGYTF
V: TRBV7-8; D: TRBD1; J: TRBJ1-1; size: .; DNA: TGTGCCAGCAGCGAACGGACAGGGGGGATGAACACTGAAGCTTTCTTT; CDR3: CASSERTGGMNTEAFF
V: TRBV10-3; D: .; J: TRBJ2-1; size: .; DNA: TGTGCCATCGCGGTGTCAGGGTTCACGCGTGAGCAGTTCTTC; CDR3: CAIAVSGFTREQFF
V: TRBV2; D: .; J: TRBJ2-5; size: once; DNA: TGTGCCAGCATGGGTTCGGGGAGGGAGACCCAGTACTTC; CDR3: CASMGSGRETQYF
V: TRBV7-2; D: .; J: TRBJ2-2; size: .; DNA: TGTGCCAGCAGCTTCATGTCAGCGAACACCGGGGAGCTGTTTTTT; CDR3: CASSFMSANTGELFF
V: TRBV7-9; D: TRBD1; J: TRBJ2-1; size: .; DNA: TGTGCCAGCAGGGGTCTTAGGCCAGGGGGCAATGAGCAGTTCTTC; CDR3: CASRGLRPGGNEQFF
V: TRBV30; D: TRBD2; J: TRBJ2-1; size: .; DNA: TGTGCCTGGCAAAAACCTTTCGGGACTAGCGGGAGCAATGAGCAGTTCTTC; CDR3: CAWQKPFGTSGSNEQFF
V: TRBV3-1/TRBV3-2; D: TRBD1; J: TRBJ2-1; size: .; DNA: TGTGCCAGCAGCCATGGGGACAGCTACAATGAGCAGTTCTTC; CDR3: CASSHGDSYNEQFF
V: TRBV9; D: .; J: TRBJ2-3; size: .; DNA: TGTGCCAGCAGCGCTGGATCGGGGGGCTCTAGCACAGATACGCAGTATTTT; CDR3: CASSAGSGGSSTDTQYF
V: TRBV29-1; D: TRBD2; J: TRBJ2-1; size: .; DNA: TGCAGCGTTGTAGGGACTAGCGGAAACAATGAGCAGTTCTTC; CDR3: CSVVGTSGNNEQFF
V: TRBV5-4; D: TRBD2; J: TRBJ2-3; size: once; DNA: TGTGCCAGCACCGCTAGCGGGCACACAGATACGCAGTATTTT; CDR3: CASTASGHTDTQYF
V: TRBV5-3; D: .; J: TRBJ2-1; size: few; DNA: TGTGCCAGAAGCCCTAAAATGGGGAGCTCCTACAATGAGCAGTTCTTC; CDR3: CARSPKMGSSYNEQFF
V: TRBV6-5; D: TRBD2; J: TRBJ2-1; size: .; DNA: TGTGCCAGCAGTTCCCTCAGCGGGGGGGCCCACAATGAGCAGTTCTTC; CDR3: CASSSLSGGAHNEQFF
V: TRBV9; D: TRBD2; J: TRBJ2-1; size: .; DNA: TGTGCCAGCAGCGTAGCTACAATGACCTTAGGACTAGCGGGAGAAAGGGCCAATGAGCAGTTCTTC; CDR3: CASSVATMTLGLAGERANEQFF
V: TRBV14; D: .; J: TRBJ2-1; size: once; DNA: TGTGCCAGCAGCCAAGAGCCATCGCGCGGTAGGAATGAGCAGTTCTTC; CDR3: CASSQEPSRGRNEQFF